The 21 T cell receptor beta chains below come from one sample, sequenced in a study of T cell repertoires in cytomegalovirus infection. MiXCR, applied by TCRdb to the reads, yields one record per CDR3 protein. The table includes 200,000 to 300,000 distinct CDR3 sequences, less than 9.5% detected once. Source material: PBMCs. Receptor source: a human donor in good health (CMV status not recorded). Some clones in this sample may be carry-over from other donors' samples.

This clonotype was counted at least ten times. The chain recombines TRBV6-5 with TRBJ2-5; 8 nucleotides agree with TRBD2. CDR1 and CDR2 (germline): MNHEY, SVGAGI. CDR3 length: 16 residues. After removal of 3 bases from V and 5 bases from J, the junction contained 11 bases not matched to a gene. The CDR3 spells CASSYGTRSVMETQYF. As DNA, the CDR3 is TGTGCCAGCAGTTATGGGACTAGGTCCGTCATGGAGACCCAGTACTTC.

This clonotype was recorded many times. J is TRBJ2-7 and V is TRBV12-3 or TRBV12-4, with TRBD1 matching over 8 bases. There are 13 residues in the CDR3. V lost 7 bases, J lost 2 bases, and 4 bases stayed unmatched. The CDR3 sequence: CASNYRGAYEQYF. The CDR3 region has the DNA TGTGCCAGCAATTACAGGGGGGCCTACGAGCAGTACTTC.

The V gene is TRBV6-5, the J gene TRBJ2-1, with TRBD1 matching 9 bases. The CDR3 totals 15 residues. Germline lookup yields CDR1 MNHEY and CDR2 SVGAGI. After removal of 4 bases from V and 5 bases from J, the junction contained 6 bases not matched to a gene. CDR3 sequence (DNA): TGTGCCAGCAGTTCCGACAGGGGGAGGAACAATGAGCAGTTCTTC. Translated, it gives CASSSDRGRNNEQFF.

The chain combines TRBV29-1 with TRBJ1-1; no clear D gene. This CDR3 contains 13 residues. CDR1 and CDR2 (germline): SQVTM, ANQGSEA. Between the trimmed V and J ends, which lost 4 bases and 9 bases, there was a span of 18 bases. The CDR3 loop is CSVATPGGVKAFF. For the CDR3, the DNA is TGCAGCGTTGCAACTCCAGGAGGCGTTAAAGCTTTCTTT. Variable domain in full (rest from reference TRBV29-1 and TRBJ1-1): SAVISQKPSRDICQRGTSLTIQCQVDSQVTMMFWYRQQPGQSLTLIATANQGSEATYESGFVIDKFPISRPNLTFSTLTVSNMSPEDSSIYLCSVATPGGVKAFFGQGTRLTVV.

The rearrangement uses TRBV4-3 and TRBJ1-5; no clear D. Per germline, CDR1 LGHNA and CDR2 YSLEER. This CDR3 has 13 amino acids. V was cut by 2 bases and J by 6 bases, with 8 bases left in between. CDR3 bases: TGCGCCAGCAGCCAATGGGGTGGTCAGCCCCAGCATTTT. It specifies CASSQWGGQPQHF.

The genes are TRBV19 and TRBJ2-1, with 9 bases matching TRBD2. Germline CDR1 LNHDA, CDR2 SQIVND (reference sequence). This CDR3 is 15 amino acids long. V lost 3 bases to trimming and J lost 8 bases; unmatched junction nucleotides: 8. The CDR3: CASSMVLAGVDEQFF. The CDR3 DNA follows: TGTGCCAGTAGTATGGTATTAGCGGGAGTCGATGAGCAGTTCTTC.

There are many counts of this clonotype. This chain uses TRBV6-2 or TRBV6-3 with TRBJ1-1; TRBD1 matches at 7 bases. The CDR3 is 14 residues long. CDR1 is MNHEY and CDR2 is SVGEGT in the germline V gene. With V trimmed by 8 bases and J by 6 bases, 12 bases remained unmatched. CDR3: CASRPYRGHAEAFF. The DNA for the CDR3 is TGTGCCAGCCGACCCTACAGGGGTCACGCTGAAGCTTTCTTT.

There are many counts of this clonotype. The V gene is TRBV7-2, the J gene TRBJ1-1, with D unclear. From germline, CDR1 is SGHTA and CDR2 FQGNSA. Trimming left V 2 bases short and J 1 base short, with 14 bases between. CDR3 size: 16 residues. CDR3 DNA sequence: TGTGCCAGCAGCTTAAAGGCACTCACAAAGAACACTGAAGCTTTCTTT. Amino acids: CASSLKALTKNTEAFF.

A word on this clonotype: A much larger clone differs by one base, so this may be a read error. The rearrangement links TRBV7-2 to TRBJ1-2; D is unresolved. The germline V gene has CDR1 SGHTA and CDR2 FQGNSA. Between the trimmed V and J ends, which lost 5 bases and 8 bases, there was a span of 21 bases. This CDR3 has 15 amino acids. Written as DNA, the CDR3 is TGTGCCAGCAGCCCGTCGGTTGGGAACGAATACGGCTACACCTTC. Translated: CASSPSVGNEYGYTF.

This clonotype has a count of ten or more. The chain couples TRBV7-2 to TRBJ1-1, with D possibly matching TRBD1 (5 bases). CDR3 size: 12 residues. The germline V gene encodes CDR1 SGHTA and CDR2 FQGNSA. The germline V and J ends were trimmed by 1 base and 11 bases, with 11 bases remaining between them. CDR3 loop: CASSLGSWGAFF. The CDR3 DNA reads as TGTGCCAGCAGCTTAGGGTCGTGGGGGGCTTTCTTT.

In this sample, this clonotype turned up many times. The genes are TRBV7-9 and TRBJ1-1, with 7 bases fitting TRBD1. The J segment lost 8 bases and the V segment lost 1 base, leaving 4 bases of the junction unmatched. Germline values: CDR1 SEHNR, CDR2 FQNEAQ (reference sequence). This CDR3 comprises 13 residues. The CDR3 region is CASSLGETGEAFF. The DNA of the CDR3 is TGTGCCAGCAGCTTAGGGGAGACAGGGGAAGCTTTCTTT.

This clonotype was counted only a few times. This chain uses TRBV20-1 with TRBJ1-1, with 11 bases identical to TRBD1. Per the germline V gene, CDR1 is DFQATT and CDR2 is SNEGSKA (reference sequence). The CDR3 spans 16 residues. In DNA form, the CDR3 reads TGCAGACCAACCACAGGACAGGGGGCGCCGGGGACTGAAGCTTTCTTT. Translating gives CRPTTGQGAPGTEAFF.

The chain is built from TRBV7-2 and TRBJ1-2, with D hard to call. Trimming removed 5 bases from V and 7 bases from J, with 14 bases in between. Germline values: CDR1 SGHTA, CDR2 FQGNSA. This CDR3 spans 13 amino acids. DNA of the CDR3: TGTGCCAGCAGCCCGGTTGCGAAGGGTGGCTACACCTTC. Translating it yields CASSPVAKGGYTF.

Comments on this clonotype: This may stem from a read error, because a much larger clone lies one nucleotide away. The genes are TRBV7-4 and TRBJ2-1; D is ambiguous. The V end lost 0 bases, the J end lost 13 bases, and 13 bases lay between the germline ends. The CDR3 consists of 13 residues. Per germline, CDR1 SGHVT and CDR2 SQSDAQ. CDR3 DNA: TGTGCCAGCAGCTTAGCAGGACCATCCGTCCAGTTCTTC. It yields the protein CASSLAGPSVQFF. The variable domain in full, with the rest retrieved from reference TRBV7-4 and TRBJ2-1, is GAGVSQSPRYKVAKRGRDVALRCDSISGHVTLYWYRQTLGQGSEVLTYSQSDAQRDKSGRPSGRFSAERPERSVSTLKIQRTEQGDSAVYLCASSLAGPSVQFFGPGTRLTVL.

The sample holds many counts of this clonotype. The chain joins TRBV7-2 to TRBJ2-2; weak D call: TRBD2 (7 bases). V was clipped by 5 bases and J by 3 bases, with 16 bases between them. CDR1 is SGHTA and CDR2 is FQGNSA in the germline V gene. The CDR3 has 16 residues. CDR3 sequence reads: CASSQLRGADTGELFF. Here the CDR3 DNA reads TGTGCCAGCAGCCAACTCCGGGGGGCCGACACCGGGGAGCTGTTTTTT.

This clonotype was seen a few times. The rearrangement uses TRBV18 and TRBJ2-1; TRBD1 matches 8 bases. J gave up 8 bases and V 3 bases, and 9 bases lay outside the gene matches. The CDR3 is 15 residues long. The germline V gene has CDR1 KGHSH and CDR2 LQKENI. The CDR3 sequence: CASSPRDRGYDEQFF. The CDR3 nucleotides are TGTGCCAGCTCACCTCGAGACAGGGGATACGATGAGCAGTTCTTC.

This clonotype was detected ten times or more. J is TRBJ1-5 and V is TRBV6-5; 9 nucleotides align to TRBD1. The CDR3 extends over 18 amino acids. Looked up from germline, CDR1 is MNHEY and CDR2 is SVGAGI. V lost 4 bases and J lost 6; bases outside the gene matches: 16. The CDR3 sequence: CASSSRGQGSRPAQPQHF. The DNA of the CDR3 is TGTGCCAGCAGTTCCCGTGGACAGGGGAGCCGCCCAGCTCAGCCCCAGCATTTT.

This chain joins TRBV12-3 or TRBV12-4 and TRBJ2-7, with 7 bases lining up with TRBD1. CDR3 length: 14 amino acids. J was trimmed by 3 bases and V by 1 base; bases with no gene match: 3. CDR3 loop: CASSLEGGHYEQYF. CDR3 DNA sequence: TGTGCCAGCAGTTTAGAAGGGGGCCACTACGAGCAGTACTTC.

This clonotype was recorded many times. No conserved phenylalanine or tryptophan is present at the end of the CDR3, so a read error is the likely explanation. V is TRBV7-2 and J is TRBJ1-2, with TRBD1 matching over 7 bases. CDR1 and CDR2 from the germline V gene are SGHTA and FQGNSA. V shed 1 base and J 8 bases; nucleotides not matched to a gene: 4. This CDR3 is 13 amino acids long. The CDR3 protein is CASSLERGLGYTL. The CDR3 bases are TGTGCCAGCAGCTTAGAGAGGGGGCTCGGCTACACCCTC.

This clonotype was seen a handful of times. The gene calls are TRBV5-1 and TRBJ2-1; tentative D call: TRBD2 (6 bases). Germline V gene sequence: CDR1 SGHRS, CDR2 YFSETQ. The CDR3 sequence is 17 residues long. V shed 0 bases and J shed 0 bases, with 13 bases lying between them. The CDR3 nucleotides are TGCGCCAGCAGCTTGGTTCCTGCGGGGAGCTCCTACAATGAGCAGTTCTTC. Its translation is CASSLVPAGSSYNEQFF.

In this sample, this clonotype turned up many times. The chain joins TRBV7-2 to TRBJ2-1; 11 bases fit TRBD2. Germline CDR1 and CDR2: SGHTA and FQGNSA. Losses at the gene ends were 3 bases for V and 9 bases for J; bases not matched to a gene: 7. The CDR3 is 15 residues long. This chain's CDR3 is CASSFSGGAPPEQFF. The CDR3 DNA follows: TGTGCCAGCAGCTTTAGCGGGGGGGCCCCCCCTGAGCAGTTCTTC.